Shown below are 30 T cell receptor beta chains from a single sample sequenced in a study of identical twins. TCRdb re-analysed the 5' RACE reads in MiXCR, keeping a single row per CDR3 protein. This table has 230,000 or so distinct CDR3 sequences, about 8% appearing once. The sample was also reused in another study, on yellow fever vaccine responses in identical twins.

Material: CD8+ T cells sorted from blood. Receptor source: a woman between 18 and 29 years old in good health.

This clonotype showed up just a few times. The J gene is TRBJ2-1, the V gene TRBV12-3 or TRBV12-4, with unresolved D. The CDR3 covers 11 residues. Trimming shortened V by 3 bases and J by 8 bases, and 5 bases separated the two germline ends. DNA for the CDR3: TGTGCCAGCAGTTTGTACTATGAGCAGTTCTTC. Protein: CASSLYYEQFF.

The table lists this clonotype with a few counts. CDR3 sequence (DNA): TGTGCCAGTAGTACAGGTGGTGGAGAGACCCAGTACTTC. It codes for CASSTGGGETQYF. This chain uses TRBV19 with TRBJ2-5; unclear D gene. The CDR3 spans 13 residues. V was cut by 4 bases and J by 4 bases, with 10 bases left in between. Germline CDR1 reads LNHDA; CDR2 reads SQIVND (reference sequence).

This chain uses TRBV19 with TRBJ1-1; no reliable D call. The CDR3 is 13 amino acids. Germline CDR1 is LNHDA and CDR2 is SQIVND (reference sequence). V gave up 9 bases and J gave up 0 bases, with 11 bases separating them. CDR3 residues: CASKNTVNTEAFF. The CDR3 bases are TGTGCCAGCAAAAATACAGTGAACACTGAAGCTTTCTTT.

J is TRBJ2-7 and V is TRBV7-9, with 8 nucleotides matching TRBD1. The V gene's germline CDR1 is SEHNR and CDR2 FQNEAQ (reference sequence). CDR3 length: 15 amino acids. Trimming removed 1 base from V and 4 bases from J; junction bases left unmatched: 6. The CDR3 DNA reads TGTGCCAGCAGCTTAGAGCACAGGGGGGAATACGAGCAGTACTTC. The encoded protein is CASSLEHRGEYEQYF.

This clonotype was counted only a few times. The chain has TRBV7-6 and TRBJ2-3; TRBD2 matches 7 bases. Germline trimming cut 1 base from V and 0 bases from J; bases unmatched to any gene: 4. This CDR3 has 16 amino acids. Germline values: CDR1 SGHVS, CDR2 FNYEAQ. The DNA for the CDR3 is TGTGCCAGCAGCTTAGGTCCGCGGGGGAGCACAGATACGCAGTATTTT. As protein: CASSLGPRGSTDTQYF. Complete variable domain (other parts from reference TRBV7-6 and TRBJ2-3): GAGVSQSPRYKVTKRGQDVALRCDPISGHVSLYWYRQALGQGPEFLTYFNYEAQQDKSGLPNDRFSAERPEGSISTLTIQRTEQRDSAMYRCASSLGPRGSTDTQYFGPGTRLTVL.

This clonotype has ten or more counts. J is TRBJ2-3 and V is TRBV27; D call uncertain. Germline V lookup: CDR1 MNHEY, CDR2 SMNVEV (reference sequence). V dropped 0 bases and J dropped 0 bases, with 10 bases sitting between them. The CDR3 has 16 residues. The CDR3: CASSLSLGQSTDTQYF. The CDR3 DNA reads TGTGCCAGCAGTTTATCGTTGGGCCAAAGCACAGATACGCAGTATTTT.

This clonotype was observed at least ten times. The J gene is TRBJ2-3, the V gene TRBV6-1; D perhaps matches TRBD2 (6 bases). With 6 bases removed from V and 2 bases from J, the gap between germline ends came to 12 bases. The CDR3 length is 14 residues. Germline-derived CDR1 and CDR2 are MNHNS and SASEGT. In DNA form, the CDR3 reads TGTGCCAGCAGCATCGGGGGACCCACAGATACGCAGTATTTT. Translated, it gives CASSIGGPTDTQYF.

Ten or more counts support this clonotype. This rearrangement joins TRBV19 to TRBJ2-5; D is uncertain. The CDR3 totals 13 residues. Trimming removed 7 bases at V and 1 base at J, with 10 bases between. Germline V gene sequence: CDR1 LNHDA, CDR2 SQIVND (reference sequence). The CDR3 sequence: CASTSIGQETQYF. The DNA for the CDR3 is TGTGCCAGTACCTCGATAGGCCAAGAGACCCAGTACTTC.

This clonotype was seen a handful of times. The J gene is TRBJ1-4, the V gene TRBV5-1, with a weak D call TRBD1 (6 bases). V lost 3 bases and J 4 bases, leaving 13 bases between the germline ends. The CDR3 has 15 amino acids. Germline CDR1 reads SGHRS; CDR2 reads YFSETQ. This CDR3 is CASSYGQLVNEKLFF. Written as DNA, the CDR3 is TGCGCCAGCAGCTACGGACAGCTAGTTAATGAAAAACTGTTTTTT.

This clonotype appeared a few times. The chain couples TRBV20-1 to TRBJ2-2; no reliable D call. Germline CDR1 reads DFQATT; CDR2 reads SNEGSKA (reference sequence). This CDR3 contains 11 residues. V was trimmed by 6 bases and J by 6 bases, leaving 8 bases between them. The CDR3 loop reads CSARSAGELFF. DNA of the CDR3: TGCAGTGCCAGGTCCGCCGGGGAGCTGTTTTTT.

The chain is built from TRBV15 and TRBJ1-1, with a tentative D call TRBD1 (5 bases). This CDR3 has 17 amino acids. Trimming removed 0 bases at V and 6 bases at J, with 20 bases between. Germline values: CDR1 LNHNV, CDR2 YYDKDF (reference sequence). In DNA, the CDR3 is TGTGCCACCAGCAGAGATCTCGTATTGGGACCGCTTTCTGAAGCTTTCTTT. Translating it yields CATSRDLVLGPLSEAFF.

The V and J genes are TRBV20-1 and TRBJ2-4; D gene uncertain. The CDR3 runs to 17 residues. Looked up from germline, CDR1 is DFQATT and CDR2 is SNEGSKA (reference sequence). The V gene lost 1 base and the J gene lost 0 bases, with 16 bases spanning the gap. The CDR3 DNA follows: TGCAGTGCTAGAGCCCACAGCGATACCTTAGCCAAAAACATTCAGTACTTC. Protein sequence: CSARAHSDTLAKNIQYF.

In this sample, this clonotype turned up a few times. This chain joins TRBV6-2 or TRBV6-3 and TRBJ2-6; no clear D gene. CDR3 size: 21 residues. CDR1 and CDR2 (germline): MNHEY, SVGEGT. Trimming stripped 0 bases from V and 0 bases from J, with 21 bases between. The CDR3 reads CASSYSNTALFAISGANVLTF. Here the CDR3 DNA reads TGTGCCAGCAGTTACTCGAACACGGCTTTGTTTGCTATCTCTGGGGCCAACGTCCTGACTTTC.

The chain couples TRBV6-1 to TRBJ2-5; D is possibly TRBD2 (7 bases). The V gene's germline CDR1 is MNHNS and CDR2 SASEGT. The CDR3 is 14 amino acids. Trimming removed 7 bases at V and 2 bases at J, with 14 bases between. The CDR3 sequence is CASTAAGAQETQYF. Here the CDR3 DNA reads TGTGCCAGCACAGCGGCGGGGGCTCAAGAGACCCAGTACTTC.

The chain links TRBV4-3 to TRBJ2-7; D not certain. The germline V gene encodes CDR1 LGHNA and CDR2 YSLEER. V lost 2 bases and J lost 3, with 8 bases in between. The CDR3 runs 13 residues. CDR3 amino acids: CASSQSYGYEQYF. CDR3 coding DNA: TGCGCCAGCAGCCAATCCTATGGCTACGAGCAGTACTTC.

The table lists this clonotype with many counts. CDR3 protein: CASSLDHRGPAKNIQYF. Written as DNA, the CDR3 is TGTGCCAGCAGCTTAGACCACAGGGGCCCAGCCAAAAACATTCAGTACTTC. The chain employs TRBV11-2 and TRBJ2-4; 7 positions match TRBD1. Unmatched junction bases numbered 5, after V lost 0 bases and J lost 0 bases. This CDR3 is 17 amino acids long. CDR1 is SGHAT and CDR2 is FQNNGV in the germline V gene. The whole variable domain, remainder taken from reference TRBV11-2 and TRBJ2-4, is EAGVAQSPRYKIIEKRQSVAFWCNPISGHATLYWYQQILGQGPKLLIQFQNNGVVDDSQLPKDRFSAERLKGVDSTLKIQPAKLEDSAVYLCASSLDHRGPAKNIQYFGAGTRLSVL.

This clonotype was recorded at least ten times. CDR3 coding DNA: TGCAGTGCCTCCGAGGCGGATAGCACAGATACGCAGTATTTT. Amino acids: CSASEADSTDTQYF. The V and J genes are TRBV20-1 and TRBJ2-3; D ambiguous. The V and J ends lost 6 bases and 0 bases respectively, with 13 bases between them. This CDR3 has 14 residues. Germline CDR1 reads DFQATT; CDR2 reads SNEGSKA (reference sequence).

This clonotype came up many times. V gene TRBV29-1 combines with J gene TRBJ1-2; D is possibly TRBD1 (6 bases). V shed 1 base and J shed 7 bases, with 10 bases lying between them. This CDR3 comprises 12 residues. Germline CDR1 is SQVTM and CDR2 is ANQGSEA. The CDR3 nucleotides read TGCAGCGTTGAAGGGAGGACAGTTGGCTACACCTTC. This sequence encodes CSVEGRTVGYTF.

The chain has TRBV7-8 and TRBJ2-1; TRBD1 is a possible D gene (6 bases). Looked up from germline, CDR1 is SGHVS and CDR2 is FQNEAQ. The CDR3 spans 15 residues. Trimming removed 7 bases at V and 4 bases at J, with 17 bases between. The CDR3 loop is CASTYAGDGYNEQFF. The CDR3 nucleotides are TGTGCCAGCACCTACGCAGGGGACGGGTACAATGAGCAGTTCTTC. The full variable domain, rest sourced from reference TRBV7-8 and TRBJ2-1, is GAGVSQSPRYKVAKRGQDVALRCDPISGHVSLFWYQQALGQGPEFLTYFQNEAQLDKSGLPSDRFFAERPEGSVSTLKIQRTQQEDSAVYLCASTYAGDGYNEQFFGPGTRLTVL.

There are a few counts of this clonotype. The gene calls are TRBV9 and TRBJ2-2, with D uncertain. Trimming cost V 0 bases and J 8 bases, with 8 bases left between them. Germline loops: CDR1 SGDLS, CDR2 YYNGEE. The CDR3 runs 13 residues. As DNA, the CDR3 is TGTGCCAGCAGCGTAGAACGGACGGGGGAGCTGTTTTTT. Its translation: CASSVERTGELFF.

This clonotype was counted a few times. The rearrangement links TRBV15 to TRBJ2-7, with 8 bases aligning to TRBD1. The length of the CDR3 is 13 residues. CDR1 and CDR2 (germline): LNHNV, YYDKDF (reference sequence). The trim removed 6 bases at V and 3 bases at J, leaving 4 bases unmatched. The CDR3 DNA sequence: TGTGCCACCAGTGTCAGGGGGCTCTACGAGCAGTACTTC. Protein: CATSVRGLYEQYF. The full variable domain, its missing parts supplied by reference TRBV15 and TRBJ2-7, is DAMVIQNPRYQVTQFGKPVTLSCSQTLNHNVMYWYQQKSSQAPKLLFHYYDKDFNNEADTPDNFQSRRPNTSFCFLDIRSPGLGDTAMYLCATSVRGLYEQYFGPGTRLTVT.

This clonotype occurred a few times. The chain has TRBV29-1 and TRBJ2-1; D is possibly TRBD2 (6 bases). The CDR3 length is 13 residues. Trimming pared 6 bases from V and 1 base from J, leaving 10 bases between. Germline assignment: CDR1 SQVTM and CDR2 ANQGSEA. The CDR3 here is CSVRDWSYNEQFF. The DNA of the CDR3 is TGCAGCGTCCGGGACTGGTCCTACAATGAGCAGTTCTTC.

This clonotype was seen only a few times. The chain couples TRBV12-3 or TRBV12-4 to TRBJ2-7, with D unresolved. With 3 bases removed from V and 4 bases from J, the gap between germline ends came to 7 bases. The CDR3 spans 12 residues. This CDR3 is CASSFFPYEQYF. The CDR3 DNA follows: TGTGCCAGCAGTTTTTTCCCTTACGAGCAGTACTTC.

This clonotype was observed at least ten times. The chain has TRBV24-1 and TRBJ2-1; TRBD2 might be the D (5 bases). Germline CDR1 and CDR2: KGHDR and SFDVKD. V lost 3 bases, J lost 0 bases, and 11 bases lay in between. The CDR3 consists of 16 residues. The CDR3 sequence is CATSDVLGSSYNEQFF. CDR3 sequence (DNA): TGTGCCACCAGTGATGTCCTAGGGAGCTCCTACAATGAGCAGTTCTTC.

In its sample, this clonotype was seen a few times. This sequence joins TRBV14 and TRBJ2-1, with D uncertain. Germline CDR1 SGHDN, CDR2 FVKESK. The CDR3 extends over 12 amino acids. V gave up 5 bases and J gave up 15 bases, with 17 bases separating them. The CDR3 DNA reads TGTGCCAGCAGCTTGGTTCTCTTCAGCCCGTTCTTC. Translation: CASSLVLFSPFF.

This clonotype was counted only a few times. The chain carries TRBV28 and TRBJ2-7; D unclear. Trimming took 7 bases from V and 2 from J, leaving 12 bases between them. The CDR3 contains 13 residues. Germline V lookup: CDR1 MDHEN, CDR2 SYDVKM. As DNA, the CDR3 is TGTGCCAGCACCATAGACGTCACCTACGAGCAGTACTTC. Its protein is CASTIDVTYEQYF.

As to this clonotype: A clone one base away is much larger, so this may be a read error. This chain connects TRBV29-1 to TRBJ2-3, with no clear D. This CDR3 is 10 amino acids long. Trimming cost V 6 bases and J 8 bases, with 9 bases left between them. The germline V gene has CDR1 SQVTM and CDR2 ANQGSEA. The CDR3 loop is CSVFPTTQYF. The CDR3 DNA is TGCAGCGTCTTTCCCACTACGCAGTATTTT.

There are many counts of this clonotype. The chain recombines TRBV27 with TRBJ2-5; 10 positions agree with TRBD1. With 6 bases clipped from V and 2 bases from J, the junction kept 3 bases outside the gene matches. The CDR3 spans 14 residues. Germline-derived CDR1 and CDR2 are MNHEY and SMNVEV (reference sequence). Here the CDR3 reads CASRGQGLQETQYF. The CDR3 coding sequence is TGTGCCAGCAGGGGACAGGGGCTACAAGAGACCCAGTACTTC.

The rearrangement links TRBV4-3 to TRBJ2-2, with D hard to call. Trimming stripped 0 bases from V and 3 bases from J, with 8 bases between. Germline CDR1 LGHNA, CDR2 YSLEER. CDR3 size: 15 residues. This CDR3 reads CASSQDGSDTGELFF. The CDR3 coding sequence is TGCGCCAGCAGCCAAGATGGTTCCGACACCGGGGAGCTGTTTTTT.

Only a few counts were recorded for this clonotype. V gene TRBV20-1 combines with J gene TRBJ2-7; D is unclear. Between the trimmed V and J ends, which lost 6 bases and 0 bases, there was a span of 12 bases. Germline lookup yields CDR1 DFQATT and CDR2 SNEGSKA (reference sequence). There are 13 residues in the CDR3. The CDR3 spells CSATAGHSYEQYF. CDR3 sequence (DNA): TGCAGTGCCACCGCCGGGCACTCCTACGAGCAGTACTTC.